The 27 T cell receptor beta chains below come from one sample, sequenced in a study of blood T cells in healthy people across ages. It was with a sample-barcoded 5' primer and a J-beta primer mix that a second PCR of roughly 6 to 12 cycles was run. MiXCR, run by TCRdb on the 5' RACE reads, gives a single entry per CDR3 protein. The table includes roughly 1.9 million distinct CDR3 sequences, 39% detected once. Input material: blood. These receptors came from a human donor in good health.

The rearrangement uses TRBV6-6 and TRBJ2-7; D tentatively fits TRBD1 or TRBD2 (5 bases each). The length of the CDR3 is 12 residues. The V gene's germline CDR1 is MNHNY and CDR2 SVGAGI (reference sequence). The V gene lost 2 bases and the J gene lost 6 bases, with 8 bases spanning the gap. CDR3 nucleotides: TGTGCCAGCAGTTACGGGGGAACCGAGCAGTACTTC. It translates to CASSYGGTEQYF.

V gene TRBV11-1 combines with J gene TRBJ2-2; perhaps TRBD2 as D (7 bases). This CDR3 contains 17 residues. V lost 4 bases to trimming and J lost 4 bases, with 19 bases between them. Per the germline V gene, CDR1 is SGHAT and CDR2 is FQDESV (reference sequence). Here the CDR3 DNA reads TGTGCCAGCAGCTCAAATTCGGGGGGCCTAACCACCGGGGAGCTGTTTTTT. Residues: CASSSNSGGLTTGELFF.

This clonotype was seen a few times. V usage is TRBV29-1 and J usage is TRBJ2-1; 11 bases align to TRBD2. V dropped 7 bases and J dropped 6; count of bases not matched to a gene: 2. CDR3 length equals 12 residues. Germline-derived CDR1 and CDR2 are SQVTM and ANQGSEA. DNA for the CDR3: TGCAGCGGTAGCGGGGGGGCCAATGAGCAGTTCTTC. Amino acids: CSGSGGANEQFF.

This clonotype was seen many times. This chain links TRBV4-3 with TRBJ2-4, with TRBD2 matching over 8 bases. There are 15 residues in the CDR3. Looked up from germline, CDR1 is LGHNA and CDR2 is YSLEER. J lost 7 bases, V lost 0 bases, and 5 bases had no gene match. The CDR3 nucleotides are TGCGCCAGCAGCCAAGATATCGGGGGGGCTAACATTCAGTACTTC. Translating it yields CASSQDIGGANIQYF.

This chain uses TRBV6-5 with TRBJ1-1; D remains ambiguous. The CDR3 spans 14 residues. The V gene lost 5 bases and the J gene lost 1 base, with 11 bases spanning the gap. Per the germline V gene, CDR1 is MNHEY and CDR2 is SVGAGI. CDR3 in DNA: TGTGCCAGCAGTCTCCGGGAATCGAACACTGAAGCTTTCTTT. Residues: CASSLRESNTEAFF.

The chain combines TRBV7-3 with TRBJ2-1, with D possibly TRBD2 on 6 matching bases. With 5 bases removed from V and 0 bases from J, the gap between germline ends came to 26 bases. Germline V gene data show CDR1 as SGHTA and CDR2 as FQGTGA. This CDR3 is 20 amino acids long. In nucleotides, the CDR3 is TGTGCCAGCAGCCTGCATGGCGGGGCAGACTCCCCAAGCTCCTACAATGAGCAGTTCTTC. Protein sequence: CASSLHGGADSPSSYNEQFF.

Of note for this clonotype: Germline is not matched at one junction end, which may reflect a read error. The V and J genes are TRBV20-1 and TRBJ2-1, with D uncertain. CDR3 length: 14 amino acids. The germline V gene has CDR1 DFQATT and CDR2 SNEGSKA (reference sequence). CDR3 protein: CSARGSLSYNEQFF. The CDR3 DNA reads TGCAGTGCCAGAGGTAGCCTCTCCTACAATGAGCAGTTCTTC.

This sequence joins TRBV7-9 and TRBJ2-1; unclear D gene. Germline values: CDR1 SEHNR, CDR2 FQNEAQ (reference sequence). The ends were cut back, 1 base at V and 9 bases at J, with 13 bases in the middle. This CDR3 region has 14 residues. CDR3 protein: CASSLVRSVGEQFF. The CDR3 DNA reads TGTGCCAGCAGCTTAGTAAGGAGCGTTGGTGAGCAGTTCTTC. Supplemented by reference TRBV7-9 and TRBJ2-1, the full variable domain reads DTGVSQNPRHKITKRGQNVTFRCDPISEHNRLYWYRQTLGQGPEFLTYFQNEAQLEKSRLLSDRFSAERPKGSFSTLEIQRTEQGDSAMYLCASSLVRSVGEQFFGPGTRLTVL.

J is TRBJ2-1 and V is TRBV25-1, with D unresolved. Germline values: CDR1 MGHDK, CDR2 SYGVNS. This CDR3 is built from 14 residues. The V gene lost 6 bases and the J gene lost 4 bases, with 13 bases spanning the gap. Here the CDR3 reads CASRGFSNYNEQFF. The CDR3 DNA is TGTGCCAGCAGAGGCTTCTCCAATTACAATGAGCAGTTCTTC.

CDR3 protein: CSAQDRGTGYTF. The CDR3 coding sequence is TGCAGTGCTCAGGACAGGGGCACTGGCTACACCTTC. The chain employs TRBV20-1 and TRBJ1-2; 9 nucleotides line up with TRBD1. Germline trimming cut 5 bases from V and 7 bases from J; bases unmatched to any gene: 5. The CDR3 is 12 residues long. CDR1 and CDR2 from the germline V gene are DFQATT and SNEGSKA (reference sequence).

In this sample, this clonotype turned up a few times. The chain couples TRBV29-1 to TRBJ2-3, with D possibly TRBD1 on 5 matching bases. V shed 4 bases and J shed 6 bases, with 17 bases lying between them. Germline CDR1 and CDR2: SQVTM and ANQGSEA. The CDR3 contains 14 residues. In DNA, the CDR3 is TGCAGCGTTGCCCGAGACAGTCGGGTCGATACGCAGTATTTT. It specifies CSVARDSRVDTQYF.

The chain couples TRBV6-5 to TRBJ2-7, with TRBD1 as a possible D gene (6 bases). The CDR3 is 13 residues long. Trimming stripped 5 bases from V and 3 bases from J, with 11 bases between. Germline lookup yields CDR1 MNHEY and CDR2 SVGAGI. The CDR3 reads CASSRTAHYEQYF. DNA for the CDR3: TGTGCCAGCAGTAGGACAGCCCACTACGAGCAGTACTTC.

The chain employs TRBV5-1 and TRBJ1-1; D not certain. Trimming stripped 4 bases from V and 5 bases from J, with 12 bases between. The CDR3 has 13 residues. Germline lookup yields CDR1 SGHRS and CDR2 YFSETQ. As DNA, the CDR3 is TGCGCCAGCAGCGAGTTAAAGGGAACTGAAGCTTTCTTT. Protein sequence: CASSELKGTEAFF.

This chain joins TRBV4-1 and TRBJ2-3; possibly TRBD1 or TRBD2 for D (5 bases each). CDR1 is MGHRA and CDR2 is YSYEKL in the germline V gene. This CDR3 is built from 16 residues. The V end was cut by 0 bases, the J end by 9 bases, with 19 bases between. CDR3 sequence reads: CASSQDYARGTDTQYF. DNA of the CDR3: TGCGCCAGCAGCCAAGATTACGCGAGAGGGACGGACACGCAGTATTTT.

V is TRBV12-3 or TRBV12-4 and J is TRBJ2-1, with 7 nucleotides matching TRBD1. This CDR3 comprises 13 residues. V was pared by 7 bases and J by 6 bases, with 6 bases of the junction left unmatched. Written as DNA, the CDR3 is TGTGCCAGCATGGACAACAGGGGCAATGAGCAGTTCTTC. Translating gives CASMDNRGNEQFF.

This clonotype was detected a few times. The J gene is TRBJ1-2, the V gene TRBV7-2; maybe TRBD1 (5 bases). Germline V CDR1 and CDR2: SGHTA, FQGNSA. The CDR3 has 16 amino acids. V was clipped by 1 base and J by 1 base, with 13 bases between them. Here the CDR3 reads CASSLGWVRGNYGYTF. The CDR3 nucleotides are TGTGCCAGCAGCTTAGGTTGGGTGAGGGGTAACTATGGCTACACCTTC.

This chain links TRBV19 with TRBJ1-5; D is possibly TRBD1 (6 bases). Per the germline V gene, CDR1 is LNHDA and CDR2 is SQIVND (reference sequence). V was pared by 0 bases and J by 3 bases, with 9 bases between. This CDR3 comprises 15 residues. The chain's CDR3 is CASSIEDSFNQPQHF. Written as DNA, the CDR3 is TGTGCCAGTAGTATAGAGGACAGCTTCAATCAGCCCCAGCATTTT.

This clonotype has just a few counts. A junction boundary mismatches the germline segment, possibly from a read error. The chain is built from TRBV4-3 and TRBJ1-2; a possible D gene is TRBD1 (6 bases). This CDR3 comprises 17 residues. Looked up from germline, CDR1 is LGHNA and CDR2 is YSLEER. In DNA form, the CDR3 reads TGCGCCAGTAGCCTCCTTGGGGGCGTCCCCCAGAACTATGGCTACACCTTC. The encoded protein is CASSLLGGVPQNYGYTF.

Of note for this clonotype: A junction end diverges from the germline sequence, so it may reflect a read error. V gene TRBV4-3 combines with J gene TRBJ2-1, with D hard to call. CDR1 LGHNA and CDR2 YSLEER come from the germline V gene. The CDR3 contains 16 residues. The CDR3 is CAGSQDWVDTYNEQFF. DNA of the CDR3: TGCGCCGGCAGCCAAGACTGGGTAGATACCTACAATGAGCAGTTCTTC.

Worth noting for this clonotype: Sequence at one end of the junction differs from germline and may be a read error. V usage is TRBV12-3 or TRBV12-4 and J usage is TRBJ2-6, with 7 bases aligning to TRBD1. The CDR3 totals 18 residues. As DNA, the CDR3 is TGTGCCAGCAGTTTCAAGACAGGGACCTACTCTGGGGCAAACGTCCTGACTTTC. Translation: CASSFKTGTYSGANVLTF.

This clonotype was recorded many times. The chain employs TRBV5-1 and TRBJ2-7, with a weak D call TRBD2 (6 bases). Germline CDR1 and CDR2: SGHRS and YFSETQ. Deletions cut 7 bases from V and 0 bases from J, with 14 bases between. The CDR3 sequence is 14 residues long. The CDR3 coding sequence is TGCGCCAGCCGCGGGGAAGGCCACTCCTACGAGCAGTACTTC. Its protein is CASRGEGHSYEQYF.

This clonotype has just a few counts. The chain carries TRBV20-1 and TRBJ2-3; TRBD2 matches at 10 bases. CDR1 DFQATT and CDR2 SNEGSKA come from the germline V gene (reference sequence). Germline trimming cut 2 bases from V and 7 bases from J; bases unmatched to any gene: 3. This CDR3 is built from 13 residues. The CDR3 spells CSARSGGAYTQYF. The CDR3 nucleotides read TGCAGTGCTAGAAGCGGGGGGGCTTATACGCAGTATTTT.

This chain joins TRBV5-1 and TRBJ2-3; no clear D gene. The CDR3 consists of 14 residues. Trimming pared 4 bases from V and 5 bases from J, leaving 14 bases between. Germline lookup yields CDR1 SGHRS and CDR2 YFSETQ. CDR3 coding DNA: TGCGCCAGCAGCACCCCCCCTCTACAAGATACGCAGTATTTT. Amino acids: CASSTPPLQDTQYF.

Notes on this clonotype: The junction and the germline gene differ at one end; a read error may be behind it. V is TRBV28 and J is TRBJ1-2; possibly TRBD1 for D (6 bases). The CDR3 sequence is 15 residues long. Germline V lookup: CDR1 MDHEN, CDR2 SYDVKM. CDR3 nucleotide sequence: TGTGCCAGCGGTTTAGACAGGCAAAATAACTATGGCTACACCTTC. It codes for CASGLDRQNNYGYTF.

CDR3 nucleotide sequence: TGTGCCAGCAGCTTAGAGTCAGGGTATACCTACGAGCAGTACTTC. Its protein product is CASSLESGYTYEQYF. The V call is TRBV7-6, the J call TRBJ2-7, with D possibly TRBD1 on 5 matching bases. Germline loops: CDR1 SGHVS, CDR2 FNYEAQ. The V end was cut by 1 base, the J end by 2 bases, with 12 bases between. The CDR3 length is 15 residues.

The V gene is TRBV12-5, the J gene TRBJ1-2, with D perhaps matching TRBD1 (6 bases). From germline, CDR1 is LGHNT and CDR2 FRNRAP. Trimming took off 0 bases at V and 1 base at J, with 15 bases between the two ends. The CDR3 length is 17 residues. CDR3 protein: CASGLVTRGARNYGYTF. The CDR3 region has the DNA TGTGCTAGTGGTTTGGTGACCAGGGGCGCCCGTAACTATGGCTACACCTTC.

On this clonotype itself: A read error may account for a junction end that differs from germline. This sequence joins TRBV10-3 and TRBJ2-6; 8 bases align to TRBD1. The CDR3 loop spans 16 amino acids. Germline loops: CDR1 ENHRY, CDR2 SYGVKD. The DNA for the CDR3 is TGTGCCATCAGTCGGACAGGGAGCTCTGGGGCCAACGCCCTGACTTTC. Encoded protein: CAISRTGSSGANALTF.